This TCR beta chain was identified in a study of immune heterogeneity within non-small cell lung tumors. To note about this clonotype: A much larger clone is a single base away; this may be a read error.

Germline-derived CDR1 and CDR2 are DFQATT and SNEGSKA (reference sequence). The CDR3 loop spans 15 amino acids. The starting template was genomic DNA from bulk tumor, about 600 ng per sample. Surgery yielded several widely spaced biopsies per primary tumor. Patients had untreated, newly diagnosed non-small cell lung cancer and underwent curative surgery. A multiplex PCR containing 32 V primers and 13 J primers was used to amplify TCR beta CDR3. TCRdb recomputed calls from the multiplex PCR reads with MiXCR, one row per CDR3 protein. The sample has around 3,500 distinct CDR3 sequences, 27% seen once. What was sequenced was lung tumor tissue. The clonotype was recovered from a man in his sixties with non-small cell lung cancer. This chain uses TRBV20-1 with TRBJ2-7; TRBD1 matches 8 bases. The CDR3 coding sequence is TGCATTGCTAGAAAACCGGGACAGGACCCATACGAGCAGTACTTC. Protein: CIARKPGQDPYEQYF.